The 29 T cell receptor beta chains below come from one sample, sequenced in a study of cytomegalovirus exposure and HLA in healthy donors. The PCR used 60 Vbeta and 13 Jbeta primers. TCRdb's table, derived via immunoSEQ multiplex PCR, lists solely in-frame clones and lacks some. The top ten clones hold 8% to 10% of a sample with under 150,000 clones, roughly 70% of them seen once. The sequencing sample was made of PBMCs. The receptors stem from a man in his late teens or twenties in good health and CMV-seropositive.

The V call is TRBV19, the J call TRBJ1-5, with 7 bases lining up with TRBD1. Unmatched junction bases numbered 8, after V lost 3 bases and J lost 0 bases. The CDR3 has 17 residues. CDR1 is LNHDA, CDR2 SQIVND, per germline (reference sequence). The CDR3 region is CASSIDTGQYSNQPQHF. The CDR3 DNA follows: TGTGCCAGTAGTATCGATACGGGACAGTATAGCAATCAGCCCCAGCATTTT.

V and J are TRBV7-9 and TRBJ1-2, with D hard to call. The V end was cut by 7 bases, the J end by 0 bases, with 15 bases between. Germline lookup yields CDR1 SEHNR and CDR2 FQNEAQ (reference sequence). This CDR3 has 15 residues. The CDR3 loop is CASKPRLGTNYGYTF. The CDR3 DNA is TGTGCCAGCAAACCTCGGCTCGGGACTAACTATGGCTACACCTTC.

V and J are TRBV7-2 and TRBJ2-7; TRBD1 matches at 9 bases. The CDR3 sequence is 16 residues long. V was clipped by 5 bases and J by 4 bases; unmatched bases: 12. CDR1 and CDR2 (germline): SGHTA, FQGNSA. The CDR3, as DNA: TGTGCCAGCAGCCGGACCGGGGGACAGGGATGGTACGAGCAGTACTTC. It specifies CASSRTGGQGWYEQYF.

The rearrangement uses TRBV29-1 and TRBJ2-5; D is ambiguous. The ends were cut back, 6 bases at V and 4 bases at J, with 15 bases in the middle. The length of the CDR3 is 13 residues. Looked up from germline, CDR1 is SQVTM and CDR2 is ANQGSEA. The CDR3 nucleotides are TGCAGCGTCCAAATCCGGGTCCCAGAGACCCAGTACTTC. Residues: CSVQIRVPETQYF.

The chain is built from TRBV5-1 and TRBJ1-6; 8 bases line up with TRBD1. The trim removed 0 bases at V and 4 bases at J, leaving 12 bases unmatched. CDR3 length equals 19 residues. Germline V gives CDR1 SGHRS, CDR2 YFSETQ. CDR3 residues: CASSLEGRGRTKYNSPLHF. The CDR3 DNA follows: TGCGCCAGCAGCTTGGAGGGCAGGGGGCGAACAAAGTATAATTCACCCCTCCACTTT.

This clone has more than one count but fewer than ten. The V call is TRBV7-9, the J call TRBJ2-3; no firm D call. Germline V lookup: CDR1 SEHNR, CDR2 FQNEAQ (reference sequence). The CDR3 loop spans 17 amino acids. Trimming cost V 2 bases and J 0 bases, with 15 bases left between them. The CDR3 is CASSLNIRTASTDTQYF. CDR3 DNA: TGTGCCAGCAGCTTAAATATCCGAACAGCTAGCACAGATACGCAGTATTTT. Full variable domain (remainder filled in from reference TRBV7-9 and TRBJ2-3): DTGVSQNPRHKITKRGQNVTFRCDPISEHNRLYWYRQTLGQGPEFLTYFQNEAQLEKSRLLSDRFSAERPKGSFSTLEIQRTEQGDSAMYLCASSLNIRTASTDTQYFGPGTRLTVL.

This clone was detected a few times. CDR3 loop: CASSLSLAGTDTQYF. DNA of the CDR3: TGTGCCAGCAGCTTATCGCTAGCGGGCACAGATACGCAGTATTTT. The V gene is TRBV7-3, the J gene TRBJ2-3, with TRBD2 matching 7 bases. The CDR3 spans 15 residues. Per germline, CDR1 SGHTA and CDR2 FQGTGA. J lost 1 base, V lost 2 bases, and 3 bases had no gene match.

The V and J genes are TRBV6-6 and TRBJ2-7, with D possibly TRBD1 on 5 matching bases. Trimming shortened V by 5 bases and J by 4 bases, and 12 bases separated the two germline ends. The germline V gene has CDR1 MNHNY and CDR2 SVGAGI (reference sequence). This CDR3 has 13 amino acids. CDR3: CASSPMDTYEQYF. The CDR3, as DNA: TGTGCCAGCAGTCCCATGGACACGTACGAGCAGTACTTC.

There are a few counts of this clone. This chain joins TRBV25-1 and TRBJ2-2; 8 bases line up with TRBD2. The CDR3 is 15 amino acids. V trimming: 4 bases; J trimming: 6 bases; junction bases outside the gene matches: 7. The germline gives CDR1 MGHDK, CDR2 SYGVNS. The CDR3, as DNA: TGTGCCAGCAGTGTCCGCGGGGGGCTCCCCGGGGAGCTGTTTTTT. Amino acids: CASSVRGGLPGELFF. Full variable domain (rest looked up from reference TRBV25-1 and TRBJ2-2): EADIYQTPRYLVIGTGKKITLECSQTMGHDKMYWYQQDPGMELHLIHYSYGVNSTEKGDLSSESTVSRIRTEHFPLTLESARPSHTSQYLCASSVRGGLPGELFFGEGSRLTVL.

The CDR3 here is CASFGLAEETQYF. CDR3 coding DNA: TGTGCCAGCTTCGGACTAGCGGAAGAGACCCAGTACTTC. The J gene is TRBJ2-5, the V gene TRBV18; TRBD2 matches 10 bases. CDR3 length: 13 residues. CDR1 is KGHSH, CDR2 LQKENI, per germline. V was pared by 7 bases and J by 3 bases, with 2 bases of the junction left unmatched.

The genes are TRBV14 and TRBJ2-1, with D perhaps TRBD2 (7 bases). The germline CDR1 and CDR2 sequences are SGHDN and FVKESK. With 4 bases removed from V and 6 bases from J, the gap between germline ends came to 19 bases. The CDR3 has 16 residues. In nucleotides, the CDR3 is TGTGCCAGCAGCCTCACTTTGGGGGGGCCCGCCAATGAGCAGTTCTTC. It yields the protein CASSLTLGGPANEQFF.

V usage is TRBV5-6 and J usage is TRBJ1-2, with 7 bases aligning to TRBD1. This CDR3 region has 15 residues. From germline, CDR1 is SGHDT and CDR2 YYEEEE. V lost 4 bases and J lost 9; bases outside the gene matches: 15. The CDR3 DNA is TGTGCCAGCAGCGGCCTAGATGGGACAGTCTCGAGCTACACCTTC. Protein sequence: CASSGLDGTVSSYTF.

This clone was counted a few times. This sequence joins TRBV5-4 and TRBJ1-6; maybe TRBD1 (5 bases). The ends were cut back, 4 bases at V and 9 bases at J, with 11 bases in the middle. CDR3 length: 13 residues. In germline, CDR1 is SGHNT, CDR2 YYREEE (reference sequence). CDR3 sequence (DNA): TGTGCCAGCAGCCGACAGAAAGGTTCACCCCTCCACTTT. It is translated as CASSRQKGSPLHF.

V gene TRBV11-2 combines with J gene TRBJ1-2, with 9 bases lining up with TRBD1. The trim removed 5 bases at V and 2 bases at J, leaving 3 bases unmatched. Germline CDR1 and CDR2: SGHAT and FQNNGV. The CDR3 is 14 residues long. The CDR3 DNA reads TGTGCCAGCAGCGCACAGGGGGCGAACTATGGCTACACCTTC. It codes for CASSAQGANYGYTF.

The CDR3 DNA sequence: TGTGCCAGCAGCCAACTTTTCTCGAGCACCGGGGAGCTGTTTTTT. Its translation is CASSQLFSSTGELFF. The J gene is TRBJ2-2, the V gene TRBV7-9; D unclear. V gave up 5 bases and J gave up 4 bases, with 14 bases separating them. The CDR3 has 15 residues. CDR1 SEHNR and CDR2 FQNEAQ come from the germline V gene (reference sequence).

The V call is TRBV6-5, the J call TRBJ1-1, with D possibly matching TRBD1 (6 bases). Germline V gives CDR1 MNHEY, CDR2 SVGAGI. This CDR3 has 15 residues. V lost 5 bases and J lost 0, with 13 bases in between. The CDR3 bases are TGTGCCAGCAGTCAGACAGGAAACATGAACACTGAAGCTTTCTTT. This codes for CASSQTGNMNTEAFF.

The chain links TRBV5-1 to TRBJ1-3; D call uncertain. The CDR3 spans 15 residues. With 1 base removed from V and 1 base from J, the gap between germline ends came to 9 bases. CDR1 SGHRS and CDR2 YFSETQ come from the germline V gene. In DNA, the CDR3 is TGCGCCAGCAGCTTGTATTACGGTTCTGGAAACACCATATATTTT. It codes for CASSLYYGSGNTIYF.

J is TRBJ1-1 and V is TRBV7-6; the D is unclear. CDR1 and CDR2 from the germline V gene are SGHVS and FNYEAQ. The CDR3 spans 13 residues. The V end was cut by 1 base, the J end by 7 bases, with 10 bases between. The CDR3 reads CASSLGTGFEAFF. The CDR3 DNA reads TGTGCCAGCAGCTTAGGTACGGGTTTTGAAGCTTTCTTT.

The genes are TRBV6-6 and TRBJ1-2; TRBD1 matches 8 bases. V dropped 6 bases and J dropped 8; count of bases not matched to a gene: 8. Germline assignment: CDR1 MNHNY and CDR2 SVGAGI (reference sequence). The CDR3 has 13 residues. The CDR3 region is CASSPDRARGYTF. The CDR3 nucleotides are TGTGCCAGCAGCCCGGACAGGGCTCGCGGCTACACCTTC.

In this sample, this clone turned up once. The chain links TRBV6-5 to TRBJ1-6, with 8 bases matching TRBD1. Unmatched junction bases numbered 4, after V lost 0 bases and J lost 9 bases. CDR1 is MNHEY and CDR2 is SVGAGI in the germline V gene. This CDR3 has 15 amino acids. CDR3 sequence (DNA): TGTGCCAGCAGTTACTCGACAGGGGTCGCTTCACCCCTCCACTTT. Protein: CASSYSTGVASPLHF.

CDR3 coding DNA: TGTGCCAGCACTTGGACAGGTGATAGCAATCAGCCCCAGCATTTT. This gives the protein CASTWTGDSNQPQHF. V is TRBV6-1 and J is TRBJ1-5; 7 positions agree with TRBD1. CDR1 MNHNS and CDR2 SASEGT come from the germline V gene. The CDR3 contains 15 residues. V shed 7 bases and J 0 bases; nucleotides not matched to a gene: 6.

The V gene is TRBV6-1, the J gene TRBJ2-5; 11 bases agree with TRBD2. This CDR3 is built from 15 residues. V gave up 8 bases and J gave up 4 bases; unmatched junction bases: 9. Germline-derived CDR1 and CDR2 are MNHNS and SASEGT. The CDR3 loop reads CASRVAGGPRETQYF. The CDR3 DNA sequence: TGTGCCAGCCGAGTAGCGGGGGGGCCGAGAGAGACCCAGTACTTC.

The chain links TRBV7-6 to TRBJ1-1, with a tentative D call TRBD1 (6 bases). CDR3 length: 16 residues. V gave up 0 bases and J gave up 4 bases, with 15 bases separating them. Germline CDR1 is SGHVS and CDR2 is FNYEAQ. This CDR3 is CASSLAAVVRGTEAFF. CDR3 sequence (DNA): TGTGCCAGCAGCTTAGCGGCGGTCGTCAGGGGCACTGAAGCTTTCTTT. The full variable domain, with the rest looked up from reference TRBV7-6 and TRBJ1-1, is GAGVSQSPRYKVTKRGQDVALRCDPISGHVSLYWYRQALGQGPEFLTYFNYEAQQDKSGLPNDRFSAERPEGSISTLTIQRTEQRDSAMYRCASSLAAVVRGTEAFFGQGTRLTVV.

The chain recombines TRBV28 with TRBJ2-7, with 9 bases fitting TRBD1. CDR1 is MDHEN, CDR2 SYDVKM, per germline. This CDR3 contains 15 residues. V was clipped by 5 bases and J by 0 bases; unmatched bases: 5. The CDR3 protein is CASSAYRGRSYEQYF. Written as DNA, the CDR3 is TGTGCCAGCAGTGCGTACAGGGGGCGCTCCTACGAGCAGTACTTC.

The rearrangement links TRBV27 to TRBJ1-6; D possibly corresponds to TRBD1 (5 bases). Per the germline V gene, CDR1 is MNHEY and CDR2 is SMNVEV (reference sequence). V dropped 2 bases and J dropped 7 bases, with 12 bases sitting between them. CDR3 size: 15 residues. The CDR3 protein is CASSLQPGINSPLHF. The CDR3 nucleotides read TGTGCCAGCAGTTTACAGCCAGGGATAAATTCACCCCTCCACTTT.

In its sample, this clone was seen a few times. The chain recombines TRBV4-2 with TRBJ1-2; 11 nucleotides match TRBD1. Trimming at V came to 4 bases and at J to 5 bases, leaving 3 bases not matched to a gene. This CDR3 contains 14 residues. CDR1 is LGHNA and CDR2 is YNFKEQ in the germline V gene. The DNA of the CDR3 is TGTGCCAGCAGCCTAGGACAGGGGGCTTATGGCTACACCTTC. Translation: CASSLGQGAYGYTF.

The CDR3 nucleotides read TGTGCCTGGAGTTCGGACAGATTCTACGAGCAGTACTTC. Translation: CAWSSDRFYEQYF. This rearrangement joins TRBV30 to TRBJ2-7; possibly TRBD1 for D (6 bases). Between the trimmed V and J ends, which lost 2 bases and 3 bases, there was a span of 11 bases. Germline CDR1 GTSNPN, CDR2 SVGIG (reference sequence). The CDR3 spans 13 residues.

V and J are TRBV6-5 and TRBJ2-1; D is possibly TRBD2 (5 bases). V lost 0 bases and J lost 5, with 8 bases in between. The CDR3 covers 14 residues. Germline V lookup: CDR1 MNHEY, CDR2 SVGAGI. The CDR3 nucleotides are TGTGCCAGCAGTTACTCCCTAGCTGACAATGAGCAGTTCTTC. It yields the protein CASSYSLADNEQFF.

J is TRBJ1-1 and V is TRBV7-3, with unresolved D. V was cut by 1 base and J by 0 bases, with 6 bases left in between. Germline-derived CDR1 and CDR2 are SGHTA and FQGTGA. This CDR3 comprises 14 residues. The CDR3 coding sequence is TGTGCCAGCAGCTTAAGGGCATTGAACACTGAAGCTTTCTTT. Residues: CASSLRALNTEAFF.